The subject of this entry is one TCR beta chain. The antigen it recognizes is unknown. No base qualities exist here, and no much larger clone lies one base off it. This sample is part of a study of identical twins (dated by TCRdb to the mid-2010s). About the investigation overall: The study deep-sequenced TCR alpha and beta repertoires from monozygotic twins, unrelated adults of various ages and cord blood to test whether fetal clonotypes persist. Replicate twin experiments were performed at different times using different library preparation protocols to rule out contamination. Paper-wide results and their limitations: The excess sharing between twins in beta out-of-frame sequences was weaker because fewer shared sequences reduced the signal-to-noise ratio. Abundant cord blood beta clonotypes had fewer insertions, young adult naive repertoires showed a similar but weaker trend, and memory repertoires showed no such trend. In monozygotic twins, out-of-frame TCR alpha sharing was systematically underestimated by recombination models, although the models agreed with sharing between unrelated individuals. Because the same donors could not be followed over many years, the conclusions depended on cross-sectional statistical analysis. Invariant T cells such as MAIT and iNKT could partly confound zero-insertion analyses, although diverse VJ usage argued against such confounding for most clonotypes. Compared with coincidental sharing between unrelated individuals, out-of-frame TCR alpha sequences shared between twins showed an excess of sequences with low generation probability.

The library was built by means of 5' RACE. TCRdb shows the sequencer as Illumina HiSeq 2000. A universal primer binding site was introduced by template switching, and a unique molecular identifier was present in the final cDNA, enabling accurate counting of TCR cDNA molecules. Specific primers in the conserved constant-segment region were used to synthesize first-strand cDNA for TCR alpha and beta chains. To control for contamination, each cDNA library was double barcoded with a SMART-Mk sample barcode plus Illumina barcodes. TruSeq adapter sequences along with Illumina sample barcodes were introduced in two successive PCR steps. Sequencing of the TCR alpha and beta cDNA libraries was done on the Illumina HiSeq platform using custom primers. The paper's processing steps were these. Raw reads were processed with MiGEC to extract unique molecular identifiers, and MiXCR was used to determine CDR3 positions. For each individual, recombination models were inferred using an EM algorithm with the repgenHMM and IGoR tools. Shared clonotypes were analyzed with the tcR package in R, and sharing was normalized by the product of cloneset sizes. To study raw recombination free of thymic and clonal selection effects, out-of-frame nonproductive sequences were analyzed. TCRdb passed the public sequencing reads through fastp at Q25 and MiXCR, retaining productive beta sequences. Each entry merges the rows of one CDR3 protein and shows their most common DNA and genes. The authors' filters were not applied to this entry. The sample has approximately 500,000 distinct CDR3 sequences on record, about 24% of them singletons. In total, the top ten clones hold 2.5% to 3.5% of the sample.

Every donor was a healthy Caucasian. Three pairs of female monozygotic twins, all aged 18 to 29 years, were included in the twin cohort. CD4+ and CD8+ T cell populations were isolated with positive isolation kits from Invitrogen. Looking up the germline V gene yields CDR1 SGHRS and CDR2 YFSETQ. The CDR3 spans 13 residues, from the cysteine through the phenylalanine. Only the CDR3 part of the read is kept: 39 bases, read in frame from the first base. Between the V and J ends, shortened by 3 bases and 5 bases respectively, the junction contains 11 bases. Another study also made use of these data, one on T cells expressing NK-cell markers. The other study reports the following: TCR beta-chain repertoires were profiled in sorted CD3+CD56+NKG2C+, CD3+CD56+NKG2C- and CD3+CD56-NKG2C+ T-cell subsets from fewer than 10 donors. Among the eight sequenced donors, seven were HCMV-seropositive and one was HCMV-seronegative. In several experiments an anti-gammadeltaTCR antibody was added to restrict sorting to alphabetaTCR-expressing T cells. In over 5 donors, the dominant CD3+CD56+NKG2C+ clonotypes were among the top 10 CD8+ clonotypes and accounted for roughly 1.0-7.0% of CD8+ T cells. Those dominant clonotypes were again the most abundant among CD3+CD56-NKG2C+ cells in several donors, at roughly 25-60.1%. It remained unclear whether the expanded NKG2C-expressing T cell clones were specific for HCMV antigens. Randomly selected healthy volunteers, three men and five women, were used as the eight sequenced donors. HCMV-specific IgG was detected in serum with a commercial ELISA kit to determine HCMV serostatus. Reads were demultiplexed and grouped by UMI with MIGEC, and clonotypes were assembled and quantified with MiTCR. To exclude erroneous sequences, any TCR cDNA sequence not supported by at least two reads was discarded. The tcR package was used for downstream repertoire analysis, and clonotypes were matched across fractions by CDR3 nucleotide sequence plus V segment. VDJmatch was used to annotate antigen specificity against VDJdb, with one amino acid substitution in CDR3 permitted.

The sample taken for sequencing was CD4+ T cells sorted from blood. This TCR was recovered from a woman aged 18-29 years in good health. The chain links TRBV5-1 with TRBJ2-5; the D gene assignment is ambiguous. The CDR3: CASSWDVYETQYF. Here is the DNA: TGCGCCAGCAGCTGGGATGTGTACGAGACCCAGTACTTC.